This T cell receptor beta chain was identified during a study of technical replicates of blood from several donors. The protocol was immunoSEQ multiplex PCR, while the TCRdb copy is restricted to in-frame clones and leaves out a portion. The data contain about 69,000 clones, approximately 89% of them singletons. The CDR3 runs to 16 residues. Per the germline V gene, CDR1 is PRHDT and CDR2 is FYEKMQ (reference sequence). The V segment lost 3 bases and the J segment 1 base; nucleotides outside the gene matches: 4. This rearrangement joins TRBV13 to TRBJ2-2, with TRBD2 identical over 8 bases. The specimen sequenced was PBMCs. The source of this sequence is a human donor in good health. Some clones in this sample may be carry-over from other donors' samples. CDR3 in DNA: TGTGCCAGCAGCTTTTATAGCGGGATGAACACCGGGGAGCTGTTTTTT. This codes for CASSFYSGMNTGELFF. Drawing the rest from reference TRBV13 and TRBJ2-2, the complete variable domain is AAGVIQSPRHLIKEKRETATLKCYPIPRHDTVYWYQQGPGQDPQFLISFYEKMQSDKGSIPDRFSAQQFSDYHSELNMSSLELGDSALYFCASSFYSGMNTGELFFGEGSRLTVL.